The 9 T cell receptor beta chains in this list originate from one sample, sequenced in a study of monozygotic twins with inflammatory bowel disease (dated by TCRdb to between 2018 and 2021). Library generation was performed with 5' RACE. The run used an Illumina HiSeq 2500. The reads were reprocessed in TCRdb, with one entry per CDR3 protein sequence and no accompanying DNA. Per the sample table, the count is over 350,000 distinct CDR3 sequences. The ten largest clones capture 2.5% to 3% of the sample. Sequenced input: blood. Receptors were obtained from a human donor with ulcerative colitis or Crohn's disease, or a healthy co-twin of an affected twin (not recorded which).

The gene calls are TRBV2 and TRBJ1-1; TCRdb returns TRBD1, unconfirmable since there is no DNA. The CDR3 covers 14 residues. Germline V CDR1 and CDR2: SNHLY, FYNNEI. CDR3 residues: CASGRTGAETEAFF.

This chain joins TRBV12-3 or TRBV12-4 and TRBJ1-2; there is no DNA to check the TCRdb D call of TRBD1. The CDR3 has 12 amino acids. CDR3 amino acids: CASSLQGSGYTF.

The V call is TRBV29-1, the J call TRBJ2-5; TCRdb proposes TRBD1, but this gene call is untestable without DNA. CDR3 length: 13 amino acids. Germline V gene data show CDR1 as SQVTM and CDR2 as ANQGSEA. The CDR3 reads CSVRQLDQETQYF.

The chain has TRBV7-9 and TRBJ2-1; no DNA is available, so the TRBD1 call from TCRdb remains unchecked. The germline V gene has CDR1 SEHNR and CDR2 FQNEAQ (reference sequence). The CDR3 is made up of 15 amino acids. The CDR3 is CAGSLPVGDGHEQFF.

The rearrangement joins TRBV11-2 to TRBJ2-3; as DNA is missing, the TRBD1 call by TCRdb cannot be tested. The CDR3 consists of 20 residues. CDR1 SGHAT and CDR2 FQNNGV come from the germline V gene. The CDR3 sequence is CASSLVGPGREETSTDTQYF.

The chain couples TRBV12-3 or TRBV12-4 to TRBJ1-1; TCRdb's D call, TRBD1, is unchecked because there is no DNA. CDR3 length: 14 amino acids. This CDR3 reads CASSSRTGRTEAFF.

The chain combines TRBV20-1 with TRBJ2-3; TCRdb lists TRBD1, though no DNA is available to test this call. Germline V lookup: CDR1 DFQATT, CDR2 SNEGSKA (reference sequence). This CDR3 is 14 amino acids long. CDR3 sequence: CSVVPGSGTDTQYF.

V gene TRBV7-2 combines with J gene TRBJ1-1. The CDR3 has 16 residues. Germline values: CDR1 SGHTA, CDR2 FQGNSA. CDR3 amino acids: CASSLDGTALNTEAFF. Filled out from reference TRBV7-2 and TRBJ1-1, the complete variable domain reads GAGVSQSPSNKVTEKGKDVELRCDPISGHTALYWYRQSLGQGLEFLIYFQGNSAPDKSGLPSDRFSAERTGGSVSTLTIQRTQQEDSAVYLCASSLDGTALNTEAFFGQGTRLTVV.

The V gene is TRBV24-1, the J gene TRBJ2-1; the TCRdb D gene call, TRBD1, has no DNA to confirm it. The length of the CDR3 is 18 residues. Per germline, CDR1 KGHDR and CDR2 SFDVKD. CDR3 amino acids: CATSDDTTGGRSYNEQFF.